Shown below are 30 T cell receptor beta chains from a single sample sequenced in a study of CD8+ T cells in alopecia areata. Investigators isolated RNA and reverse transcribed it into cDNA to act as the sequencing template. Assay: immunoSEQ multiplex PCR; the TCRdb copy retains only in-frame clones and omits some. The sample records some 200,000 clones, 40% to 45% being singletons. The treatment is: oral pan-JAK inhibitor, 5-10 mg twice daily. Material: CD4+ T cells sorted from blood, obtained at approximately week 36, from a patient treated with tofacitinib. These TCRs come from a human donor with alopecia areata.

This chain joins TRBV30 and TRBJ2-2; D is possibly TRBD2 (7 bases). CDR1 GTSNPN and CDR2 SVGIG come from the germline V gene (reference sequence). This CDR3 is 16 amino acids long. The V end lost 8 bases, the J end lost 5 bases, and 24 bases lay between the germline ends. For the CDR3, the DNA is TGTGCCCTGCCAAGGGGGGGGAGTAAGAGAACCGGGGAGCTGTTTTTT. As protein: CALPRGGSKRTGELFF.

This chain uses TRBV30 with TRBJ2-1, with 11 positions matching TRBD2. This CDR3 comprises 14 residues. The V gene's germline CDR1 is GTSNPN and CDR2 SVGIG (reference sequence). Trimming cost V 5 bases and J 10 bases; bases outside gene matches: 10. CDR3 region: CAWDGTSGTGEQFF. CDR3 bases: TGTGCCTGGGACGGGACTAGCGGTACGGGGGAGCAGTTCTTC.

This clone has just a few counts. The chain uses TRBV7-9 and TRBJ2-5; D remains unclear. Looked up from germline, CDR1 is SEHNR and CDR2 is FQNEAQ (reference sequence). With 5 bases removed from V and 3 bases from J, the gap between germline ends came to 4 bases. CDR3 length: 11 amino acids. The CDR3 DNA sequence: TGTGCCAGCAGCCGTGAAGAGACCCAGTACTTC. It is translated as CASSREETQYF. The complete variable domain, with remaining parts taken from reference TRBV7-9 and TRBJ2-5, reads DTGVSQNPRHKITKRGQNVTFRCDPISEHNRLYWYRQTLGQGPEFLTYFQNEAQLEKSRLLSDRFSAERPKGSFSTLEIQRTEQGDSAMYLCASSREETQYFGPGTRLLVL.

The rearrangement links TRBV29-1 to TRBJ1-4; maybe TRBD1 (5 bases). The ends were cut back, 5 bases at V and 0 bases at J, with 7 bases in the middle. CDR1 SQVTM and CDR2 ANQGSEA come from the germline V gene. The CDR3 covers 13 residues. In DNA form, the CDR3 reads TGCAGCGTTATGGGGGCAACTAATGAAAAACTGTTTTTT. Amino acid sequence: CSVMGATNEKLFF.

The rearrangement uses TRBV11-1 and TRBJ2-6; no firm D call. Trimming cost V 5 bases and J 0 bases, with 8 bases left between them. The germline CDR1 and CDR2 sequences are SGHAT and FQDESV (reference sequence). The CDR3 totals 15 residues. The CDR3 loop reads CASSKESSGANVLTF. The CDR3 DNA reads TGTGCCAGCAGCAAAGAGAGCTCTGGGGCCAACGTCCTGACTTTC.

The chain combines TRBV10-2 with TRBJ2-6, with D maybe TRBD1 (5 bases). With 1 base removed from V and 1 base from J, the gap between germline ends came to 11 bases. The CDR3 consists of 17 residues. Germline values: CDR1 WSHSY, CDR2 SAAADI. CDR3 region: CASSELGRVSGANVLTF. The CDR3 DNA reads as TGCGCCAGCAGTGAGTTAGGCAGGGTTTCTGGGGCCAACGTCCTGACTTTC.

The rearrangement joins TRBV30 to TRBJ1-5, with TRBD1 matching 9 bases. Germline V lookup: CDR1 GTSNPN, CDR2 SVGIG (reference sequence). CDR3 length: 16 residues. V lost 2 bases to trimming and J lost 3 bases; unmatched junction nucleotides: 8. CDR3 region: CAWSNRQGGLNQPQHF. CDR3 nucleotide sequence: TGTGCCTGGAGTAACCGACAGGGGGGACTCAATCAGCCCCAGCATTTT.

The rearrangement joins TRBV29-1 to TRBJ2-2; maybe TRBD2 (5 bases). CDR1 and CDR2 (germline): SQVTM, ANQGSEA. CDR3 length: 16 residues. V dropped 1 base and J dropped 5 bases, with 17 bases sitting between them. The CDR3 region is CSVEVRSGPGTGELFF. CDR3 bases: TGCAGCGTTGAAGTTCGTTCGGGCCCGGGGACCGGGGAGCTGTTTTTT.

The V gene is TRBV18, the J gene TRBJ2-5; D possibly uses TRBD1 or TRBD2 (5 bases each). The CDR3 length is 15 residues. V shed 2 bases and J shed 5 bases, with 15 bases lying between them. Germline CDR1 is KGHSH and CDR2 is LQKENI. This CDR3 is CASSPTRTGRETQYF. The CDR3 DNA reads TGTGCCAGCTCACCAACCCGGACGGGGCGGGAGACCCAGTACTTC.

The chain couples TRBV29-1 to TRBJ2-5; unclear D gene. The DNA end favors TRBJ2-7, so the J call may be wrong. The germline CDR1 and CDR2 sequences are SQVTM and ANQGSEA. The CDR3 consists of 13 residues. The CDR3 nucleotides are TGCAGCGTTGGGGCCCAAAGCTCCTACGAGCAGTACTTC. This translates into CSVGAQSSYEQYF.

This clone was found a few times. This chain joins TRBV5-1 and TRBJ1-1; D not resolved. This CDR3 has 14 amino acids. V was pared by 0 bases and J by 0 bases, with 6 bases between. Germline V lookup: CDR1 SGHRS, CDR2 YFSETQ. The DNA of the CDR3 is TGCGCCAGCAGCTTGGTCCGGATGAACACTGAAGCTTTCTTT. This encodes CASSLVRMNTEAFF.

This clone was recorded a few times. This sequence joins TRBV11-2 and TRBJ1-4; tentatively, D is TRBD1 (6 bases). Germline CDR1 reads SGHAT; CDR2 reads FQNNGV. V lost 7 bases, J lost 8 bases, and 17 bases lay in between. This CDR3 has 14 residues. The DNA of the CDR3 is TGTGCCAGCACCCGGGGCACAGGGAAGGAAAAACTGTTTTTT. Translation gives CASTRGTGKEKLFF.

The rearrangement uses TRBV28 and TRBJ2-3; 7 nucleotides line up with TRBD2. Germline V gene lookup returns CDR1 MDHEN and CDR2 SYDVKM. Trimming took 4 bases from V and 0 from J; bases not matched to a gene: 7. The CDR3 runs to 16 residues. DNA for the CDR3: TGTGCCAGCAGTTCCACTCGTAGCGGGAGCACAGATACGCAGTATTTT. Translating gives CASSSTRSGSTDTQYF.

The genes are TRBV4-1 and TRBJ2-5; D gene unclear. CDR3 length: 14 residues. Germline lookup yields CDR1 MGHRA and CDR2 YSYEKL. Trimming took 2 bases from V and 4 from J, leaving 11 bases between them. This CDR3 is CASSQSLTRETQYF. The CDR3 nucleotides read TGCGCCAGCAGCCAAAGTCTGACCAGAGAGACCCAGTACTTC.

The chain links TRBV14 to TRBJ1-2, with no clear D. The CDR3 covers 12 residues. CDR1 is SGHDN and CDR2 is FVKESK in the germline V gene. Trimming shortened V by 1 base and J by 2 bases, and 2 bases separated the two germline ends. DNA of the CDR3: TGTGCCAGCAGCCAAGGAAACTATGGCTACACCTTC. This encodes CASSQGNYGYTF.

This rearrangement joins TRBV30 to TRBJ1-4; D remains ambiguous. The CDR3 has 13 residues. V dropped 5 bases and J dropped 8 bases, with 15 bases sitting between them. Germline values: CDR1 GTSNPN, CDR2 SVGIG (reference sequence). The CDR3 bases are TGTGCCTGGGCCCATTCTCCATCCGAAAAACTGTTTTTT. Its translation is CAWAHSPSEKLFF.

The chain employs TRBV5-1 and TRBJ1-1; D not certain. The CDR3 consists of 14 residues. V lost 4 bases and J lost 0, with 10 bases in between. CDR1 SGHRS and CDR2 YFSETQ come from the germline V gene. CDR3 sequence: CASSAAGVNTEAFF. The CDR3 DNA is TGCGCCAGCAGCGCAGCGGGTGTGAACACTGAAGCTTTCTTT. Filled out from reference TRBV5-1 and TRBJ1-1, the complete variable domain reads KAGVTQTPRYLIKTRGQQVTLSCSPISGHRSVSWYQQTPGQGLQFLFEYFSETQRNKGNFPGRFSGRQFSNSRSEMNVSTLELGDSALYLCASSAAGVNTEAFFGQGTRLTVV.

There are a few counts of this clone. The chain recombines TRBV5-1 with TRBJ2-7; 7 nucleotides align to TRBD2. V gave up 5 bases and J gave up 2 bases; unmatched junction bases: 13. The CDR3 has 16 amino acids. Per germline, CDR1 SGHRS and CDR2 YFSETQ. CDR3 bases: TGCGCCAGCAGTTTCGAGGGTAGGCTAGCGGCCTACGAGCAGTACTTC. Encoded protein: CASSFEGRLAAYEQYF.

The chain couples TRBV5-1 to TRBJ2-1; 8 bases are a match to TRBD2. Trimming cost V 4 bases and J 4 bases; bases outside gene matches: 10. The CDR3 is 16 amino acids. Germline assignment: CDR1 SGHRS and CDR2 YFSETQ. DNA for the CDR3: TGCGCCAGCAGCCCCTCCTCCGGACTAGCTTACAATGAGCAGTTCTTC. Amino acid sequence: CASSPSSGLAYNEQFF. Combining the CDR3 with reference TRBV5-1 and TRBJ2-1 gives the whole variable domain KAGVTQTPRYLIKTRGQQVTLSCSPISGHRSVSWYQQTPGQGLQFLFEYFSETQRNKGNFPGRFSGRQFSNSRSEMNVSTLELGDSALYLCASSPSSGLAYNEQFFGPGTRLTVL.

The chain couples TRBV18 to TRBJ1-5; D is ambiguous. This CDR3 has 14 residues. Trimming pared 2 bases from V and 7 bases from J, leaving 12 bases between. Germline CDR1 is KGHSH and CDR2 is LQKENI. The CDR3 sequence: CASSPGVEGQPQHF. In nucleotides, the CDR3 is TGTGCCAGCTCACCAGGAGTTGAGGGACAGCCCCAGCATTTT.

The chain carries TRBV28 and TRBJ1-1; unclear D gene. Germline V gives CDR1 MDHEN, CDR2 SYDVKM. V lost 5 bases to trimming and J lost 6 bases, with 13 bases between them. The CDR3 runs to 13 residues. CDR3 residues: CASSLPPSSEAFF. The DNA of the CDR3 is TGTGCCAGCAGTCTCCCCCCCAGTTCTGAAGCTTTCTTT.

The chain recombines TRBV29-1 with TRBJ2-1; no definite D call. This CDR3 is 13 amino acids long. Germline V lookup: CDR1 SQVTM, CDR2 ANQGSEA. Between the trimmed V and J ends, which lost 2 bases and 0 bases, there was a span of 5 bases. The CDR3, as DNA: TGCAGCGTTGAACCGAGCTCCTACAATGAGCAGTTCTTC. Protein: CSVEPSSYNEQFF.

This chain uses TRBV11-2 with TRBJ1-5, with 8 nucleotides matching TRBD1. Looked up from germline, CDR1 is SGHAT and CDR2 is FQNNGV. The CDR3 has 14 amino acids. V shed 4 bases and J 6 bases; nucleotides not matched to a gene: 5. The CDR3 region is CASSSGGWSQPQHF. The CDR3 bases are TGTGCCAGCAGCTCAGGGGGCTGGAGTCAGCCCCAGCATTTT.

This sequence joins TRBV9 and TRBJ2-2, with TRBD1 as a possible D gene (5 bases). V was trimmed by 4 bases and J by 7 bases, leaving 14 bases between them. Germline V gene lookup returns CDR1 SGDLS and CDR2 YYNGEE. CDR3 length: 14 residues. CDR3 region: CASSLQRGSGELFF. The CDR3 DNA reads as TGTGCCAGCAGCCTCCAAAGGGGTAGCGGGGAGCTGTTTTTT.

The CDR3 bases are TGCAGCGTTGCAGGGACTAATGAAAAACTGTTTTTT. Translating it yields CSVAGTNEKLFF. The V and J genes are TRBV29-1 and TRBJ1-4; D possibly corresponds to TRBD1 (5 bases). Trimming removed 4 bases from V and 2 bases from J, with 5 bases in between. There are 12 residues in the CDR3. Germline CDR1 reads SQVTM; CDR2 reads ANQGSEA.

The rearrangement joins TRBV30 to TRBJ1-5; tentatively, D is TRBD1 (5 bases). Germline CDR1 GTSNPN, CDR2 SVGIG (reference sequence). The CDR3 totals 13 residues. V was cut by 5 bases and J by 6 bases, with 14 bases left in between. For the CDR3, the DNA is TGTGCCTGGGAGGAACCCGGGGGTCAGCCCCAGCATTTT. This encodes CAWEEPGGQPQHF.

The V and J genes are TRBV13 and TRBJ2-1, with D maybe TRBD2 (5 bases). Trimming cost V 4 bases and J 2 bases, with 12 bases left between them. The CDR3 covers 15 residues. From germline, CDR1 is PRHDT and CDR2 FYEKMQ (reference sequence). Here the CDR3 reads CASSYQRKAYNEQFF. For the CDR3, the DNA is TGTGCCAGCAGCTATCAGCGGAAGGCCTACAATGAGCAGTTCTTC. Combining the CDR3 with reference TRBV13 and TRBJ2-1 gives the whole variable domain AAGVIQSPRHLIKEKRETATLKCYPIPRHDTVYWYQQGPGQDPQFLISFYEKMQSDKGSIPDRFSAQQFSDYHSELNMSSLELGDSALYFCASSYQRKAYNEQFFGPGTRLTVL.

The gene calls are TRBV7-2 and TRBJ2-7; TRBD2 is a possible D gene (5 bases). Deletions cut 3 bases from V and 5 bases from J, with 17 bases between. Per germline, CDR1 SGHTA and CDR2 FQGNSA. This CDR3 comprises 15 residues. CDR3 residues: CASSLSSGSEHEQYF. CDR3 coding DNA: TGTGCCAGCAGCTTGTCGTCGGGATCTGAACACGAGCAGTACTTC.

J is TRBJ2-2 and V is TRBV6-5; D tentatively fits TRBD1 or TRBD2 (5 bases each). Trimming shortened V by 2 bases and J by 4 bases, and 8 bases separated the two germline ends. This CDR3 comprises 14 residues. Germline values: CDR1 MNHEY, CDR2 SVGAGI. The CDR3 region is CASSYMGRTGELFF. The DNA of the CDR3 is TGTGCCAGCAGTTACATGGGACGCACCGGGGAGCTGTTTTTT.

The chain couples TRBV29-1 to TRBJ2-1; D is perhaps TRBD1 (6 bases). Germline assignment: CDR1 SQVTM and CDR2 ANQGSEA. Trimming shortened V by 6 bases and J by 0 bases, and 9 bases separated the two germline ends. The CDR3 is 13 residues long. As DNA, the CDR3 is TGCAGCGTAGGGACATTCTCCTACAATGAGCAGTTCTTC. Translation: CSVGTFSYNEQFF.